This is a list of T cell receptor beta chains from one sample in a study of shared clonotypes between healthy human individuals. Method: immunoSEQ multiplex PCR; TCRdb's copy keeps in-frame clones and lacks some. The repertoire holds roughly 2,000,000 clones, with 85% to 95% as singletons. Material for sequencing was naive CD8+ T cells sorted from blood. The receptor set was obtained from a man younger than 35 in good health. The CDR3 runs from the conserved cysteine through the conserved F or W. The D gene is left open where the match is weak. Size tells how often a clone was seen (once, few, many) or the class of an expanded clone, and some rows leave it out.

j_call	v_call	d_call	clone_size	cdr3_nt	cdr3_aa
TRBJ2-1	TRBV6-5	TRBD2	NA	TGTGCCAGCAGTTCCCGGACTAGCGGGACTTTCTTC	CASSSRTSGTFF
TRBJ2-7	TRBV2	TRBD2	NA	TGTGCCAGCAGTGATAGCGGGGCAGCCTACGAGCAGTACTTC	CASSDSGAAYEQYF
TRBJ2-1	TRBV10-3	TRBD2	NA	TGTGCCATCAGGGGGACTAGCGGGAACCACAATGAGCAGTTCTTC	CAIRGTSGNHNEQFF
TRBJ2-2	TRBV10-1	TRBD2	NA	TGCGCCAGCAGTGGTCATTCCGGGACTAGCGGTATCGGGGAGCTGTTTTTT	CASSGHSGTSGIGELFF
TRBJ1-1	TRBV7-6	NA	NA	TGTGCCAGCAGGGGGCTCCGTCCTGAAGCTTTCTTT	CASRGLRPEAFF
TRBJ2-3	TRBV10-1	TRBD1	once	TGCGCCAGCAGTGAGGCTGACAGGGCTTCCACAGATACGCAGTATTTT	CASSEADRASTDTQYF
TRBJ2-2	TRBV19	NA	few	TGTGCCAGTAGTATCGCGAACACCGGGGAGCTGTTTTTT	CASSIANTGELFF
TRBJ1-1	TRBV4-3	NA	NA	TGCGCCAGCAGCCAAGATTGGACGGATACCCCTTCGGGGACTGAAGCTTTCTTT	CASSQDWTDTPSGTEAFF
TRBJ2-2	TRBV6-6	NA	NA	TGTGCCAGCGACGGATACACCGGGGAGCTGTTTTTT	CASDGYTGELFF
TRBJ2-1	TRBV7-8	NA	NA	TGTGCCAGCAGCTTTCCCGGACGCGGCTCCTACAATGAGCAGTTCTTC	CASSFPGRGSYNEQFF
TRBJ1-4	TRBV5-6	TRBD1	NA	TGTGCCAGCAGCTTGGTTGGGACAGCCTTTGCAACTAATGAAAAACTGTTTTTT	CASSLVGTAFATNEKLFF
TRBJ1-2	TRBV7-9	NA	few	TGTGCCAGCAGCTTAACTCCAGAACAGTATGGCTACACCTTC	CASSLTPEQYGYTF
TRBJ1-2	TRBV27	TRBD1	NA	TGTGCCAGCAGTCCACCGGGACAGGGAGGCTACACCTTC	CASSPPGQGGYTF
TRBJ2-1	TRBV4-3	NA	NA	TGCGCCAGCAGCCAAGATCCCACAGGGCCCGAGCAGTTCTTC	CASSQDPTGPEQFF
TRBJ1-5	TRBV5-6	TRBD1	NA	TGTGCCAGCAGCTTGGGGCAGGGGGCTTTGCGCAATCAGCCCCAGCATTTT	CASSLGQGALRNQPQHF
TRBJ1-1	TRBV5-6	NA	once	TGTGCCAGCAGCTTAGGAGCGGGGATGGGCATGAACACTGAAGCTTTCTTT	CASSLGAGMGMNTEAFF
TRBJ2-2	TRBV5-1	TRBD2	NA	TGCGCCAGCTCTGTCCTCGGGCTGGGACTAGCGGGAGGCCCCGGGGAGCTGTTTTTT	CASSVLGLGLAGGPGELFF
TRBJ1-1	TRBV5-1	TRBD1	NA	TGCGCCAGCAGCGCCCTACGGGGGACAGGGAAAGGGGAAGCTTTCTTT	CASSALRGTGKGEAFF
TRBJ1-2	TRBV13	TRBD1	NA	TGTGCCAGCAGTGGACAGGGTTACTATGGCTACACCTTC	CASSGQGYYGYTF
TRBJ2-7	TRBV7-8	NA	NA	TGTGCCAGCACCAATTGGGGGCTCTACGAGCAGTACTTC	CASTNWGLYEQYF
TRBJ2-1	TRBV9	NA	once	TGTGCCAGCAGCCTCTGGTCCTACAATGAGCAGTTCTTC	CASSLWSYNEQFF
TRBJ2-3	TRBV28	TRBD1	NA	TGTGCCAGCAGTCTGGGACAGGGACCCCTCACAGATACGCAGTATTTT	CASSLGQGPLTDTQYF
TRBJ1-2	TRBV7-9	NA	NA	TGTGCCAGCAGCTTGACCTCAGGAGGTGGCCATGGCTACACCTTC	CASSLTSGGGHGYTF
TRBJ1-6	TRBV28	NA	NA	TGTGCCAGCAGTCCCCGGGCCGCCCGCGGTTCACCCCTCCACTTT	CASSPRAARGSPLHF
TRBJ2-1	TRBV4-1	TRBD2	NA	TGCGCCAGCAGCTTTGGCGGGGGCTACAATGAGCAGTTCTTC	CASSFGGGYNEQFF
TRBJ1-6	TRBV27	NA	few	TGTGCCAGCCGGGGACAACCTTATAATTCACCCCTCCACTTT	CASRGQPYNSPLHF
TRBJ1-2	TRBV2	TRBD1	NA	TGTGCCAGCAGTGAAGGTCAAACAGGGGGTTTGGTAGGCTACACCTTC	CASSEGQTGGLVGYTF
TRBJ1-4	TRBV27	NA	NA	TGTGCCAGCAGTTCCCGGGTTGCAACTAATGAAAAACTGTTTTTT	CASSSRVATNEKLFF